These 32 T cell receptor beta chains came from one sample sequenced in a study of OX40 agonist ivuxolimab in advanced cancers. TCRdb keeps only in-frame clones here, not all; method: immunoSEQ multiplex PCR. The repertoire includes 65,000 to 100,000 clones, about 91% of them detected once, and more than 5.5% sits in the top ten. Sequencing was performed on CD4+ or CD8+ T cells sorted from blood, taken in a trial of the OX40 agonist ivuxolimab. All receptors come from an adult with an advanced solid tumor such as melanoma, head and neck, liver or kidney cancer.

This rearrangement joins TRBV30 to TRBJ2-7; 7 bases align to TRBD2. Looked up from germline, CDR1 is GTSNPN and CDR2 is SVGIG (reference sequence). CDR3 length: 12 amino acids. The V and J ends lost 4 bases and 7 bases, in that order; junction bases with no gene match: 7. CDR3 nucleotide sequence: TGTGCCTGGACAGGAACTAGCGCGGAGCAGTACTTC. Translation: CAWTGTSAEQYF. Using reference TRBV30 and TRBJ2-7 for the parts outside the CDR3, the full variable domain is SQTIHQWPATLVQPVGSPLSLECTVEGTSNPNLYWYRQAAGRGLQLLFYSVGIGQISSEVPQNLSASRPQDRQFILSSKKLLLSDSGFYLCAWTGTSAEQYFGPGTRLTVT.

The chain couples TRBV19 to TRBJ2-2, with D perhaps assigned TRBD1 or TRBD2 (5 bases each). Germline V gene lookup returns CDR1 LNHDA and CDR2 SQIVND (reference sequence). CDR3 size: 17 residues. The V end was cut by 1 base, the J end by 1 base, with 13 bases between. Written as DNA, the CDR3 is TGTGCCAGTAGTATAGTCCAGGGAGTAGGGAACACCGGGGAGCTGTTTTTT. Protein: CASSIVQGVGNTGELFF.

The rearrangement links TRBV29-1 to TRBJ2-7; 14 bases are shared with TRBD2. The CDR3 runs 16 residues. Germline-derived CDR1 and CDR2 are SQVTM and ANQGSEA. V shed 7 bases and J 0 bases; nucleotides not matched to a gene: 8. CDR3 bases: TGCAGCGCCGCCGGGACTAGCGGGGGAAGCTCCTACGAGCAGTACTTC. Translated, it gives CSAAGTSGGSSYEQYF.

The chain recombines TRBV19 with TRBJ2-4, with 8 bases lining up with TRBD1. The V segment lost 4 bases and the J segment 3 bases; nucleotides outside the gene matches: 2. There are 14 residues in the CDR3. Germline V gene data show CDR1 as LNHDA and CDR2 as SQIVND (reference sequence). The CDR3 nucleotides read TGTGCCAGTAGTAGACAGGGGATCAAAAACATTCAGTACTTC. It specifies CASSRQGIKNIQYF.

The chain has TRBV7-9 and TRBJ2-5, with 15 bases lining up with TRBD2. Germline V gene data show CDR1 as SEHNR and CDR2 as FQNEAQ (reference sequence). The ends lost 5 bases at V and 2 bases at J; junction bases unmatched: 6. The CDR3 runs to 17 residues. As DNA, the CDR3 is TGTGCCAGCAGCCTCGGGACTAGCGGGAGGAGACAAGAGACCCAGTACTTC. This translates into CASSLGTSGRRQETQYF.

The chain links TRBV19 to TRBJ2-5; TRBD2 is a possible D gene (7 bases). CDR1 and CDR2 from the germline V gene are LNHDA and SQIVND (reference sequence). The V end was cut by 6 bases, the J end by 1 base, with 12 bases between. CDR3 size: 14 residues. CDR3 sequence reads: CASSEGGGQETQYF. The CDR3 bases are TGTGCCAGTAGCGAGGGAGGGGGCCAAGAGACCCAGTACTTC.

The chain carries TRBV9 and TRBJ2-2, with D perhaps matching TRBD1 (6 bases). Germline lookup yields CDR1 SGDLS and CDR2 YYNGEE. CDR3 length: 15 residues. V was pared by 0 bases and J by 4 bases, with 10 bases between. The CDR3 protein is CASSVAGQSTGELFF. CDR3 in DNA: TGTGCCAGCAGCGTAGCCGGACAGAGCACCGGGGAGCTGTTTTTT.

The gene calls are TRBV25-1 and TRBJ2-5; D unresolved. The end of the DNA is better explained by TRBJ2-7, so the J call may be wrong. This CDR3 has 14 residues. Germline CDR1 MGHDK, CDR2 SYGVNS. CDR3 amino acids: CASSLAAFSYEQYF. The CDR3 coding sequence is TGTGCCAGCAGTTTAGCCGCCTTTTCCTACGAGCAGTACTTC.

The rearrangement uses TRBV7-9 and TRBJ2-1; 7 nucleotides agree with TRBD1. V was clipped by 6 bases and J by 9 bases; unmatched bases: 11. The CDR3 runs 14 residues. Germline V gives CDR1 SEHNR, CDR2 FQNEAQ (reference sequence). The CDR3 nucleotides read TGTGCCAGCAGTCCGCCGGGACAGAAGGCTGAGCAGTTCTTC. It is translated as CASSPPGQKAEQFF.

This sequence joins TRBV10-3 and TRBJ2-1; 9 bases align to TRBD2. CDR3 length: 13 residues. Germline CDR1 reads ENHRY; CDR2 reads SYGVKD. J gave up 3 bases and V 10 bases, and 4 bases lay outside the gene matches. Written as DNA, the CDR3 is TGTGCCACCGCGACTAGCGGCTACAATGAGCAGTTCTTC. The encoded protein is CATATSGYNEQFF.

This sequence joins TRBV7-9 and TRBJ1-1; D might be TRBD1 (6 bases). Germline CDR1 reads SEHNR; CDR2 reads FQNEAQ (reference sequence). The CDR3 has 15 amino acids. V dropped 1 base and J dropped 5 bases, with 14 bases sitting between them. CDR3 DNA: TGTGCCAGCAGCTTAGGGGGGCCTCTGGGGACTGAAGCTTTCTTT. Protein: CASSLGGPLGTEAFF.

The chain joins TRBV5-1 to TRBJ1-1, with 7 bases lining up with TRBD1. V shed 1 base and J 7 bases; nucleotides not matched to a gene: 1. Germline lookup yields CDR1 SGHRS and CDR2 YFSETQ. There are 12 residues in the CDR3. CDR3 in amino acids: CASSLTGVEAFF. CDR3 DNA: TGCGCCAGCAGCTTGACAGGGGTTGAAGCTTTCTTT.

The chain has TRBV30 and TRBJ2-1; D perhaps matches TRBD1 (5 bases). Germline CDR1 GTSNPN, CDR2 SVGIG (reference sequence). The CDR3 spans 13 residues. Trimming removed 3 bases at V and 6 bases at J, with 12 bases between. The CDR3 here is CAWRTTGGNEQFF. The CDR3 nucleotides read TGTGCCTGGAGGACCACAGGTGGCAATGAGCAGTTCTTC.

J is TRBJ2-2 and V is TRBV5-4; D gene uncertain. V was shortened by 0 bases and J by 5 bases, with 8 bases between the two germline ends. The CDR3 totals 14 residues. The germline V gene encodes CDR1 SGHNT and CDR2 YYREEE (reference sequence). The chain's CDR3 is CASSLVGRTGELFF. For the CDR3, the DNA is TGTGCCAGCAGCTTGGTTGGTCGGACCGGGGAGCTGTTTTTT.

The chain carries TRBV27 and TRBJ2-1, with 10 bases identical to TRBD2. Germline V gives CDR1 MNHEY, CDR2 SMNVEV (reference sequence). The ends lost 5 bases at V and 10 bases at J; junction bases unmatched: 17. The CDR3 runs 17 residues. The DNA of the CDR3 is TGTGCCAGCAGTCCCAAAGGACAGAGCGGGAGGGCCTGGGAGCAGTTCTTC. Residues: CASSPKGQSGRAWEQFF.

The chain links TRBV19 to TRBJ1-2, with D possibly being TRBD1 (6 bases). CDR1 is LNHDA, CDR2 SQIVND, per germline (reference sequence). The CDR3 runs 13 residues. Trimming left V 10 bases short and J 2 bases short, with 14 bases between. The CDR3 region has the DNA TGTGCCACGACCCGGGACACCAACTATGGCTACACCTTC. It codes for CATTRDTNYGYTF.

In this sample, this clone turned up a few times. V usage is TRBV18 and J usage is TRBJ1-4; D is ambiguous. Per germline, CDR1 KGHSH and CDR2 LQKENI. The CDR3 has 15 amino acids. V lost 3 bases and J 0 bases, leaving 8 bases between the germline ends. Here the CDR3 DNA reads TGTGCCAGCTCACCCCCCGGAGCAACTAATGAAAAACTGTTTTTT. This sequence encodes CASSPPGATNEKLFF.

This clone was observed a few times. The rearrangement joins TRBV18 to TRBJ1-5; D is unresolved. V shed 6 bases and J shed 0 bases, with 12 bases lying between them. Germline-derived CDR1 and CDR2 are KGHSH and LQKENI. The CDR3 totals 15 residues. CDR3: CASSPGLNSNQPQHF. The CDR3, as DNA: TGTGCCAGCTCGCCCGGTTTAAATAGCAATCAGCCCCAGCATTTT.

Comments on this clone: The sample holds other DNA sequences that translate to the same CDR3. J is TRBJ2-7 and V is TRBV18; D gene unclear. The germline V and J ends were trimmed by 5 bases and 1 base, with 3 bases remaining between them. Germline V lookup: CDR1 KGHSH, CDR2 LQKENI. This CDR3 is 11 amino acids long. The CDR3 protein is CASSSSYEQYF. The CDR3 DNA reads TGTGCCAGCTCATCGTCCTACGAGCAGTACTTC.

The chain uses TRBV7-8 and TRBJ1-1; TRBD1 might be the D (6 bases). Germline CDR1 is SGHVS and CDR2 is FQNEAQ. V was pared by 5 bases and J by 0 bases, with 16 bases between. CDR3 size: 16 residues. The CDR3 here is CASSPSDRIMNTEAFF. The CDR3 DNA follows: TGTGCCAGCAGCCCGTCGGACAGAATTATGAACACTGAAGCTTTCTTT.

This chain links TRBV29-1 with TRBJ2-5; unclear D gene. The germline CDR1 and CDR2 sequences are SQVTM and ANQGSEA. CDR3 length: 12 residues. Trimming took off 2 bases at V and 2 bases at J, with 6 bases between the two ends. The CDR3 region is CSVEKYQETQYF. The CDR3 nucleotides are TGCAGCGTTGAAAAGTATCAAGAGACCCAGTACTTC. Full variable domain (outside the CDR3, taken from reference TRBV29-1 and TRBJ2-5): SAVISQKPSRDICQRGTSLTIQCQVDSQVTMMFWYRQQPGQSLTLIATANQGSEATYESGFVIDKFPISRPNLTFSTLTVSNMSPEDSSIYLCSVEKYQETQYFGPGTRLLVL.

This chain joins TRBV21-1 and TRBJ2-6; the D segment call TRBD1 is taken from the table without a DNA check. TRBV21-1 is classified as a pseudogene. The CDR3 extends over 21 amino acids. The CDR3 DNA follows: TGTGCCAGCAGCCTAGGGGGACAGGGGGTTTTTCAGACCTCTGGGGCCAACGTCCTGACTTTC. It codes for CASSLGGQGVFQTSGANVLTF.

V is TRBV6-5 and J is TRBJ1-2; 9 positions match TRBD1. Germline loops: CDR1 MNHEY, CDR2 SVGAGI. This CDR3 has 15 residues. The V and J ends lost 5 bases and 4 bases, in that order; junction bases with no gene match: 8. The CDR3 sequence: CASSVTGGSAYGYTF. CDR3 coding DNA: TGTGCCAGCAGTGTAACAGGGGGCAGTGCCTATGGCTACACCTTC.

This clone was seen only once. This sequence joins TRBV6-5 and TRBJ1-5; D remains ambiguous. Germline lookup yields CDR1 MNHEY and CDR2 SVGAGI. V lost 2 bases to trimming and J lost 6 bases, with 14 bases between them. The CDR3 sequence is 15 residues long. The CDR3 bases are TGTGCCAGCAGTTACCGCAACGCCCCAGGTCAGCCCCAGCATTTT. Protein sequence: CASSYRNAPGQPQHF.

The chain combines TRBV25-1 with TRBJ1-2, with D hard to call. The CDR3 is 12 amino acids. V lost 6 bases and J 2 bases, leaving 7 bases between the germline ends. Germline CDR1 is MGHDK and CDR2 is SYGVNS. The CDR3 nucleotides are TGTGCCAGCAGGGAGGCGAACTATGGCTACACCTTC. This encodes CASREANYGYTF.

The chain links TRBV5-1 to TRBJ1-4; TRBD1 might be the D (6 bases). Germline CDR1 SGHRS, CDR2 YFSETQ. V lost 4 bases, J lost 5 bases, and 15 bases lay in between. This CDR3 contains 15 residues. This CDR3 reads CASSGTGTSNEKLFF. As DNA, the CDR3 is TGCGCCAGCAGCGGCACCGGGACATCGAATGAAAAACTGTTTTTT.

This chain links TRBV7-2 with TRBJ1-2; TRBD1 matches at 7 bases. With 0 bases clipped from V and 14 bases from J, the junction kept 12 bases outside the gene matches. Germline values: CDR1 SGHTA, CDR2 FQGNSA. This CDR3 has 14 residues. As DNA, the CDR3 is TGTGCCAGCAGCTTAGCGCCCTCGAGACAGGGACGGACCTTC. Translating gives CASSLAPSRQGRTF.

J is TRBJ2-7 and V is TRBV6-5; 10 positions match TRBD1. Trimming removed 3 bases from V and 7 bases from J; junction bases left unmatched: 6. The germline gives CDR1 MNHEY, CDR2 SVGAGI. The CDR3 consists of 14 residues. The CDR3 spells CASSYSDRGGEQYF. In DNA, the CDR3 is TGTGCCAGCAGTTATTCGGACAGGGGGGGAGAGCAGTACTTC.

This clone came up once. V gene TRBV29-1 combines with J gene TRBJ1-2; 9 bases are a match to TRBD1. The CDR3 is 13 residues long. Trimming removed 2 bases from V and 7 bases from J; junction bases left unmatched: 5. Per germline, CDR1 SQVTM and CDR2 ANQGSEA. The CDR3, as DNA: TGCAGCGTTGAAATGGGACAGGGATCTGGCTACACCTTC. This sequence encodes CSVEMGQGSGYTF.

The CDR3 nucleotides read TGTGCCAGCAGCTTAGGGCAGGGTTCGGCTGGGGCCAACGTCCTGACTTTC. This translates into CASSLGQGSAGANVLTF. V gene TRBV7-9 combines with J gene TRBJ2-6; D perhaps matches TRBD1 (5 bases). This CDR3 region has 17 residues. V was shortened by 1 base and J by 2 bases, with 12 bases between the two germline ends. Germline loops: CDR1 SEHNR, CDR2 FQNEAQ (reference sequence).

The chain combines TRBV5-4 with TRBJ1-3, with TRBD1 matching over 8 bases. CDR1 SGHNT and CDR2 YYREEE come from the germline V gene (reference sequence). The CDR3 spans 15 residues. The J segment lost 1 base and the V segment lost 1 base, leaving 1 base of the junction unmatched. The CDR3: CASSLQGASGNTIYF. CDR3 nucleotides: TGTGCCAGCAGCTTGCAGGGGGCGTCTGGAAACACCATATATTTT.

The chain links TRBV28 to TRBJ2-7; D is uncertain. The CDR3 runs 12 residues. The V end was cut by 4 bases, the J end by 0 bases, with 4 bases between. Germline loops: CDR1 MDHEN, CDR2 SYDVKM. DNA for the CDR3: TGTGCCAGCAGTTACTACTCCTACGAGCAGTACTTC. Protein product: CASSYYSYEQYF.